This record covers a single TCR beta chain. What it recognizes is unknown. The sample belongs to a study of T cell repertoires in cytomegalovirus infection. Background on the study: The study used recently identified HLA-C-restricted and well-studied HLA-B-restricted CMV epitopes. In public TCR beta signatures, there were indications of both CMV infection and matching HLA type.

TCRdb re-called the reads with MiXCR, one entry per CDR3 protein. The sample has about 570,000 distinct CDR3 sequences; around 40% are singletons. The germline gives CDR1 MNHEY, CDR2 SMNVEV (reference sequence). This CDR3 is built from 17 residues. The V segment lost 2 bases and the J segment 4 bases; nucleotides outside the gene matches: 11. Study conclusions and caveats: Individuals carrying CMV plus the relevant HLA were identified by cumulative frequency of public TCR beta families. HLA-C-restricted CMV clonotypes gave the most frequent clonotype in two of eight donors.

The chain combines TRBV27 with TRBJ1-2; TRBD1 aligns across 9 bases. Sequencing used cultured PBMCs, obtained from culture after CMV antigen stimulation. This clonotype was obtained from a human donor in good health (CMV status not recorded). Some clones in this sample may be carry-over from other donors' samples. Here the CDR3 DNA reads TGTGCCAGCAGTTTACGAAACAGGGGGCGCGTTCTCTATGGCTACACCTTC. Its protein is CASSLRNRGRVLYGYTF.